The 32 T cell receptor beta chains below all came from one sample that was sequenced in a study of cytomegalovirus exposure and HLA in healthy donors. A multiplex PCR was run with 60 Vbeta primers and 13 Jbeta primers. The assay was immunoSEQ multiplex PCR, and TCRdb's table has in-frame clones only and misses some. The sample carries approximately 110,000 clones, around 80% recorded once. Sample: PBMCs. The receptors originated from a man aged 40-49 years in good health and CMV-seropositive.

This clone was counted once. The gene calls are TRBV21-1 and TRBJ2-5; TRBD1, the table's D call, was not compared with the DNA. TRBV21-1 has pseudogene status. CDR3 length: 17 residues. This CDR3 reads CASSNQAWAARQETQYF. The CDR3 DNA reads TGTGCCAGCAGCAACCAAGCCTGGGCCGCCCGGCAAGAGACCCAGTACTTC.

The chain links TRBV5-1 to TRBJ1-1; D perhaps matches TRBD1 (6 bases). The CDR3 consists of 15 residues. V shed 4 bases and J shed 1 base, with 14 bases lying between them. The germline V gene encodes CDR1 SGHRS and CDR2 YFSETQ. The CDR3 reads CASSSEGVRNTEAFF. The CDR3 DNA follows: TGCGCCAGCAGCAGTGAGGGGGTAAGGAACACTGAAGCTTTCTTT. Supplemented by reference TRBV5-1 and TRBJ1-1, the full variable domain reads KAGVTQTPRYLIKTRGQQVTLSCSPISGHRSVSWYQQTPGQGLQFLFEYFSETQRNKGNFPGRFSGRQFSNSRSEMNVSTLELGDSALYLCASSSEGVRNTEAFFGQGTRLTVV.

The chain couples TRBV14 to TRBJ2-2, with D hard to call. This CDR3 region has 14 residues. The V gene's germline CDR1 is SGHDN and CDR2 FVKESK. Trimming pared 7 bases from V and 5 bases from J, leaving 14 bases between. As DNA, the CDR3 is TGTGCCAGCAACCTCATCCGCGGAACCGGGGAGCTGTTTTTT. This sequence encodes CASNLIRGTGELFF.

V gene TRBV28 combines with J gene TRBJ1-2; possible D gene TRBD1, 6 bases. V gave up 10 bases and J gave up 4 bases, with 13 bases separating them. Germline V gene data show CDR1 as MDHEN and CDR2 as SYDVKM. This CDR3 is 12 amino acids long. This CDR3 reads CATLQGFYGYTF. Written as DNA, the CDR3 is TGTGCCACCCTACAGGGCTTCTATGGCTACACCTTC.

This clone has only a few counts. J is TRBJ2-6 and V is TRBV5-4; 10 bases are shared with TRBD1. This CDR3 spans 20 amino acids. Germline V lookup: CDR1 SGHNT, CDR2 YYREEE (reference sequence). Trimming at V came to 4 bases and at J to 1 base, leaving 14 bases not matched to a gene. The CDR3 DNA reads as TGTGCCAGCAGCCCAAAACCGGGACAGGGGCAAGGGTCTGGGGCCAACGTCCTGACTTTC. This gives the protein CASSPKPGQGQGSGANVLTF. The variable domain in full, with the rest retrieved from reference TRBV5-4 and TRBJ2-6, is ETGVTQSPTHLIKTRGQQVTLRCSSQSGHNTVSWYQQALGQGPQFIFQYYREEENGRGNFPPRFSGLQFPNYSSELNVNALELDDSALYLCASSPKPGQGQGSGANVLTFGAGSRLTVL.

CDR3 amino acids: CASSFDRGSYEQYF. CDR3 in DNA: TGTGCCAGCAGCTTCGACAGAGGCTCCTACGAGCAGTACTTC. The V gene is TRBV5-4, the J gene TRBJ2-7; a possible D gene is TRBD1 (5 bases). V was trimmed by 2 bases and J by 0 bases, leaving 9 bases between them. This CDR3 contains 14 residues. Germline-derived CDR1 and CDR2 are SGHNT and YYREEE (reference sequence). Full variable domain (outside the CDR3, taken from reference TRBV5-4 and TRBJ2-7): ETGVTQSPTHLIKTRGQQVTLRCSSQSGHNTVSWYQQALGQGPQFIFQYYREEENGRGNFPPRFSGLQFPNYSSELNVNALELDDSALYLCASSFDRGSYEQYFGPGTRLTVT.

The V gene is TRBV10-3, the J gene TRBJ2-3; 7 positions agree with TRBD2. The germline V gene has CDR1 ENHRY and CDR2 SYGVKD. The CDR3 is made up of 14 amino acids. J gave up 0 bases and V 8 bases, and 5 bases lay outside the gene matches. CDR3 in amino acids: CAIGGGSSTDTQYF. Here the CDR3 DNA reads TGTGCCATCGGGGGGGGGTCTAGCACAGATACGCAGTATTTT.

V gene TRBV9 combines with J gene TRBJ2-2, with 10 bases identical to TRBD2. In germline, CDR1 is SGDLS, CDR2 YYNGEE. The trim removed 3 bases at V and 4 bases at J, leaving 6 bases unmatched. The CDR3 extends over 16 amino acids. CDR3 amino acids: CASSGRTSGATGELFF. The CDR3 nucleotides read TGTGCCAGCAGCGGAAGGACTAGCGGTGCCACCGGGGAGCTGTTTTTT.

This clone has a single count. The chain has TRBV12-1 and TRBJ2-7; TRBD1, as called in the table, went unchecked against the DNA. TRBV12-1 is flagged as a pseudogene. The CDR3 is 16 amino acids. This CDR3 is CASSSKMDRAPYEQYF. The DNA of the CDR3 is TGTGCCAGCAGCTCCAAGATGGACAGGGCCCCCTACGAGCAGTACTTC.

V and J are TRBV11-2 and TRBJ1-6; TRBD1 is a possible D gene (5 bases). Germline CDR1 and CDR2: SGHAT and FQNNGV. The V end lost 4 bases, the J end lost 5 bases, and 12 bases lay between the germline ends. The CDR3 length is 15 residues. The CDR3 here is CASSSPRANNSPLHF. CDR3 DNA: TGTGCCAGCAGCTCGCCCAGGGCCAATAATTCACCCCTCCACTTT.

The gene calls are TRBV28 and TRBJ2-1; D may be TRBD2 (5 bases). The CDR3 is 15 amino acids. The V end lost 6 bases, the J end lost 8 bases, and 20 bases lay between the germline ends. CDR1 is MDHEN and CDR2 is SYDVKM in the germline V gene. Here the CDR3 DNA reads TGTGCCAGCAGCTCCCCGAGCGGCCGTTTCGATGAGCAGTTCTTC. Translating gives CASSSPSGRFDEQFF.

The chain uses TRBV6-6 and TRBJ2-1; 7 nucleotides match TRBD1. The CDR3 totals 16 residues. Germline-derived CDR1 and CDR2 are MNHNY and SVGAGI (reference sequence). The J segment lost 5 bases and the V segment lost 2 bases, leaving 9 bases of the junction unmatched. CDR3 sequence (DNA): TGTGCCAGCAGTTACCCCGACAGGGATGGTAACAATGAGCAGTTCTTC. Residues: CASSYPDRDGNNEQFF.

The chain employs TRBV5-6 and TRBJ2-3; 10 positions match TRBD2. The CDR3 covers 18 residues. Germline V lookup: CDR1 SGHDT, CDR2 YYEEEE. Trimming at V came to 1 base and at J to 0 bases, leaving 8 bases not matched to a gene. CDR3 sequence reads: CASSLLLAGDPSTDTQYF. The CDR3 DNA sequence: TGTGCCAGCAGCTTGTTGCTAGCGGGGGACCCTAGCACAGATACGCAGTATTTT. Filled out from reference TRBV5-6 and TRBJ2-3, the complete variable domain reads DAGVTQSPTHLIKTRGQQVTLRCSPKSGHDTVSWYQQALGQGPQFIFQYYEEEERQRGNFPDRFSGHQFPNYSSELNVNALLLGDSALYLCASSLLLAGDPSTDTQYFGPGTRLTVL.

This chain joins TRBV18 and TRBJ2-1, with a possible D match to TRBD2 (6 bases). Trimming removed 3 bases at V and 7 bases at J, with 7 bases between. This CDR3 is built from 12 residues. The germline V gene has CDR1 KGHSH and CDR2 LQKENI. The CDR3 loop is CASSPGTNEQFF. The CDR3 DNA reads as TGTGCCAGCTCACCTGGGACTAATGAGCAGTTCTTC.

The rearrangement uses TRBV7-2 and TRBJ2-5; unclear D gene. Germline assignment: CDR1 SGHTA and CDR2 FQGNSA. V was trimmed by 5 bases and J by 2 bases, leaving 12 bases between them. The length of the CDR3 is 14 residues. CDR3 region: CASSRRSFQETQYF. In DNA, the CDR3 is TGTGCCAGCAGCCGCCGCAGTTTTCAAGAGACCCAGTACTTC.

The J gene is TRBJ2-1, the V gene TRBV5-6; D is perhaps TRBD2 (7 bases). The V gene's germline CDR1 is SGHDT and CDR2 YYEEEE. V dropped 2 bases and J dropped 0 bases, with 18 bases sitting between them. CDR3 length: 18 residues. The CDR3 nucleotides are TGTGCCAGCAGCTTTTTAAGGGGGGGGAAGTCCTCCTACAATGAGCAGTTCTTC. It codes for CASSFLRGGKSSYNEQFF.

This clone was seen a single time. The chain couples TRBV10-3 to TRBJ2-1; 7 bases are a match to TRBD1. Germline CDR1 is ENHRY and CDR2 is SYGVKD. V lost 3 bases to trimming and J lost 6 bases; unmatched junction nucleotides: 14. CDR3 size: 17 residues. CDR3 sequence (DNA): TGTGCCATCAGTGAAGGCCAGGGGGAGCGAAGGGGCAATGAGCAGTTCTTC. Its translation is CAISEGQGERRGNEQFF.

The sample holds a few counts of this clone. The rearrangement uses TRBV6-6 and TRBJ2-1; tentative D call: TRBD2 (6 bases). Deletions cut 7 bases from V and 0 bases from J, with 13 bases between. In germline, CDR1 is MNHNY, CDR2 SVGAGI (reference sequence). The CDR3 spans 15 residues. In DNA, the CDR3 is TGTGCCAGCACCTTAGCGGATAGCTCCTACAATGAGCAGTTCTTC. This encodes CASTLADSSYNEQFF.

V and J are TRBV6-1 and TRBJ2-5; 9 positions agree with TRBD1. This CDR3 is 14 amino acids long. CDR1 and CDR2 from the germline V gene are MNHNS and SASEGT. Trimming removed 5 bases from V and 4 bases from J; junction bases left unmatched: 5. This CDR3 is CASSRQGVGETQYF. The CDR3, as DNA: TGTGCCAGCAGTCGACAGGGGGTGGGAGAGACCCAGTACTTC.

The chain links TRBV11-3 to TRBJ1-5; a weak D match, TRBD1 (6 bases). The germline CDR1 and CDR2 sequences are SGHNT and YENEEA. Trimming pared 5 bases from V and 1 base from J, leaving 12 bases between. This CDR3 has 15 residues. This CDR3 reads CASSQGGASNQPQHF. The CDR3 bases are TGTGCCAGCAGCCAAGGGGGGGCGAGCAATCAGCCCCAGCATTTT.

The CDR3 bases are TGTGCCAGCAGGGGACACGCCGGCGTGACCTACGAGCAGTACTTC. Its translation: CASRGHAGVTYEQYF. This chain joins TRBV28 and TRBJ2-7, with D possibly being TRBD1 (6 bases). Deletions cut 6 bases from V and 2 bases from J, with 17 bases between. There are 15 residues in the CDR3. Germline V gene sequence: CDR1 MDHEN, CDR2 SYDVKM.

The CDR3 region is CASRRPGEGGELFF. The CDR3 DNA reads as TGCGCCAGCAGACGTCCAGGGGAGGGCGGGGAGCTGTTTTTT. The chain is built from TRBV5-1 and TRBJ2-2; D might be TRBD2 (7 bases). CDR1 and CDR2 from the germline V gene are SGHRS and YFSETQ. V was trimmed by 5 bases and J by 7 bases, leaving 15 bases between them. CDR3 length: 14 amino acids.

J is TRBJ1-5 and V is TRBV15; 11 nucleotides agree with TRBD1. Germline CDR1 reads LNHNV; CDR2 reads YYDKDF (reference sequence). V lost 3 bases, J lost 0 bases, and 7 bases stayed unmatched. The CDR3 is 18 amino acids. CDR3 coding DNA: TGTGCCACCAGCAGGGGGACAGGGGGTGTTTATAGCAATCAGCCCCAGCATTTT. Its protein product is CATSRGTGGVYSNQPQHF. Combining the CDR3 with reference TRBV15 and TRBJ1-5 gives the whole variable domain DAMVIQNPRYQVTQFGKPVTLSCSQTLNHNVMYWYQQKSSQAPKLLFHYYDKDFNNEADTPDNFQSRRPNTSFCFLDIRSPGLGDTAMYLCATSRGTGGVYSNQPQHFGDGTRLSIL.

The chain is built from TRBV4-3 and TRBJ2-5; 9 bases map to TRBD2. Germline trimming cut 4 bases from V and 5 bases from J; bases unmatched to any gene: 8. This CDR3 has 15 amino acids. Germline assignment: CDR1 LGHNA and CDR2 YSLEER. Here the CDR3 reads CASSRAASGDETQYF. The CDR3 DNA reads as TGCGCCAGCAGCCGGGCAGCTAGCGGGGACGAGACCCAGTACTTC.

The chain uses TRBV18 and TRBJ2-1; 9 positions match TRBD1. The germline gives CDR1 KGHSH, CDR2 LQKENI. The CDR3 covers 14 residues. V lost 2 bases, J lost 4 bases, and 0 bases stayed unmatched. Here the CDR3 reads CASSPGTGYNEQFF. The CDR3 DNA is TGTGCCAGCTCACCAGGGACAGGGTACAATGAGCAGTTCTTC.

The chain carries TRBV18 and TRBJ1-2; 8 bases agree with TRBD1. The CDR3 loop spans 15 amino acids. Germline lookup yields CDR1 KGHSH and CDR2 LQKENI. J was trimmed by 5 bases and V by 3 bases; bases with no gene match: 8. The CDR3 nucleotides are TGTGCCAGCTCACCCTCCGGACAGGGTATTTATGGCTACACCTTC. As protein: CASSPSGQGIYGYTF.

The V gene is TRBV19, the J gene TRBJ1-4; D gene uncertain. V dropped 10 bases and J dropped 1 base, with 10 bases sitting between them. Germline V gene sequence: CDR1 LNHDA, CDR2 SQIVND (reference sequence). This CDR3 region has 13 residues. The CDR3 is CATRLQTNEKLFF. CDR3 coding DNA: TGTGCCACCAGACTACAAACTAATGAAAAACTGTTTTTT.

V is TRBV18 and J is TRBJ1-1; D gene uncertain. CDR3 length: 13 amino acids. V was cut by 4 bases and J by 1 base, with 7 bases left in between. Looked up from germline, CDR1 is KGHSH and CDR2 is LQKENI. For the CDR3, the DNA is TGTGCCAGCTCACAGAGGGAGAACACTGAAGCTTTCTTT. Translation gives CASSQRENTEAFF.

The rearrangement joins TRBV2 to TRBJ1-1; the match to TRBD1 covers 9 bases. Unmatched junction bases numbered 9, after V lost 6 bases and J lost 1 base. Germline lookup yields CDR1 SNHLY and CDR2 FYNNEI. The CDR3 consists of 16 residues. The CDR3 nucleotides read TGTGCCAGCAGGGCCGGACAGGGGCGAAAGAACACTGAAGCTTTCTTT. The encoded protein is CASRAGQGRKNTEAFF.

The V gene is TRBV21-1, the J gene TRBJ2-7; the table's TRBD2 call for D was not verified on the DNA. TRBV21-1 is described as a pseudogene. This CDR3 region has 15 residues. CDR3 protein: CASSKPSAGDYEQYF. CDR3 nucleotide sequence: TGTGCCAGCAGCAAACCCTCAGCGGGAGATTACGAGCAGTACTTC.

The chain links TRBV25-1 to TRBJ2-5; 7 bases agree with TRBD1. Trimming cost V 5 bases and J 3 bases; bases outside gene matches: 15. This CDR3 comprises 17 residues. Germline V gene sequence: CDR1 MGHDK, CDR2 SYGVNS. The CDR3 protein is CASSLDPTGDRKETQYF. As DNA, the CDR3 is TGTGCCAGCAGTCTGGACCCTACAGGGGACCGAAAAGAGACCCAGTACTTC.

This clone occurred once. V and J are TRBV7-2 and TRBJ2-1; maybe TRBD2 (5 bases). CDR1 is SGHTA, CDR2 FQGNSA, per germline. V was trimmed by 1 base and J by 9 bases, leaving 19 bases between them. The CDR3 is 16 amino acids. The CDR3 DNA follows: TGTGCCAGCAGCTTAGGTCTAGGGTCCCGAGGGAGTGAGCAGTTCTTC. Protein product: CASSLGLGSRGSEQFF.